A selection of T cell receptor beta chains follows, all from one sample in a study of T cells after yellow fever vaccination. One entry per CDR3 protein, called by TCRdb with MiXCR from the 5' RACE reads. The sample includes about 150,000 distinct CDR3 sequences, about 6.2% of them seen just once. The sequencing here drew on CD4+ T cells sorted from PBMCs, taken 10 days after the yellow fever booster vaccination. The receptors were gathered from a man younger than 45 who received the YFV17D yellow fever vaccine. CDR3s include the opening cysteine and the closing phenylalanine or tryptophan. A D gene is named only where the DNA matches it firmly. A row's size may be missing; if present it is once, few, many or a size class.

CASSQTSADTQYF,TGTGCCAGCAGCCAGACTAGCGCAGATACGCAGTATTTT,TRBD2,TRBV5-8,NA,TRBJ2-3
CASSPTSGGPYEQYF,TGTGCCAGCTCACCTACTAGCGGGGGTCCCTACGAGCAGTACTTC,TRBD2,TRBV18,many,TRBJ2-7
CASSPWGGELFF,TGTGCCAGCAGCCCCTGGGGCGGGGAGCTGTTTTTT,NA,TRBV7-9,many,TRBJ2-2
CASSPRDRGLSGELFF,TGTGCCAGCAGCCCCCGGGACAGGGGGCTTTCCGGGGAGCTGTTTTTT,TRBD1,TRBV7-6,many,TRBJ2-2
CASSLAGSRGYTF,TGTGCCAGCAGTTTAGCGGGTTCCCGAGGCTACACCTTC,NA,TRBV27,many,TRBJ1-2
CASSYSSGTGRSYGYTF,TGTGCCAGCAGTTACTCCTCGGGGACAGGACGCAGTTATGGCTACACCTTC,TRBD1,TRBV6-5,few,TRBJ1-2
CASSLAPRSGVGEQFF,TGTGCCAGCAGCTTAGCCCCTAGATCGGGAGTGGGTGAGCAGTTCTTC,NA,TRBV11-1,many,TRBJ2-1
CSARDRDRGNHYGYTF,TGCAGTGCTAGAGATCGAGACAGGGGGAACCACTATGGCTACACCTTC,TRBD1,TRBV20-1,many,TRBJ1-2
CASSDGGWGSDEQFF,TGTGCCAGCAGTGACGGAGGATGGGGGAGCGATGAGCAGTTCTTC,NA,TRBV6-4,many,TRBJ2-1
CASTLKTSGSFSGELFF,TGTGCCAGCACTCTTAAGACTAGCGGGAGTTTCAGCGGGGAGCTGTTTTTT,TRBD2,TRBV12-3/TRBV12-4,many,TRBJ2-2
CASSSTTGGNYNEQFF,TGTGCCAGCAGCTCCACCACCGGAGGGAACTACAATGAGCAGTTCTTC,NA,TRBV7-6,NA,TRBJ2-1
CASSYRVVGNQPQHF,TGTGCCAGCAGTTACCGTGTGGTTGGCAATCAGCCCCAGCATTTT,NA,TRBV6-5,few,TRBJ1-5
CSARGGTGRDTQYF,TGCAGTGCTAGAGGCGGGACAGGGAGGGATACGCAGTATTTT,TRBD1,TRBV20-1,many,TRBJ2-3
CASSEWVWSSGNTIYF,TGTGCCAGCAGTGAATGGGTCTGGAGCTCTGGAAACACCATATATTTT,NA,TRBV25-1,many,TRBJ1-3
CSASQQGAVSPLHF,TGCAGTGCCTCCCAACAGGGGGCCGTTTCACCCCTCCACTTT,TRBD1,TRBV20-1,many,TRBJ1-6
CASTLIAGGSDTQYF,TGTGCCAGCACGCTTATAGCGGGAGGTTCAGATACGCAGTATTTT,TRBD2,TRBV6-5,NA,TRBJ2-3
CASSLGSRTLSSGANVLTF,TGTGCCAGCAGCCTTGGGTCAAGGACGCTAAGCTCTGGGGCCAACGTCCTGACTTTC,NA,TRBV27,many,TRBJ2-6
CSARDRSRGFYEQYF,TGCAGTGCTAGAGATAGGTCCCGGGGTTTCTACGAGCAGTACTTC,NA,TRBV20-1,few,TRBJ2-7
CASSIKDSGANVLTF,TGTGCCAGTAGTATAAAGGACTCTGGGGCCAACGTCCTGACTTTC,NA,TRBV19,NA,TRBJ2-6
CASSLVSSGRTDTQYF,TGTGCCAGCAGCTTAGTTTCTAGCGGACGCACAGATACGCAGTATTTT,TRBD2,TRBV7-6,many,TRBJ2-3
CASKTFAGGQETQYF,TGTGCCAGTAAAACGTTTGCGGGCGGTCAAGAGACCCAGTACTTC,NA,TRBV19,many,TRBJ2-5
CASRERDAYEQYF,TGCGCCAGCAGAGAGCGGGATGCCTACGAGCAGTACTTC,TRBD2,TRBV5-1,many,TRBJ2-7
CSVRDSQRVIQPQHF,TGCAGTGTTCGGGACAGCCAGAGGGTTATACAGCCCCAGCATTTT,TRBD1,TRBV20-1,many,TRBJ1-5
CASSLTGDTEAFF,TGTGCCAGCTCCCTCACGGGGGATACTGAAGCTTTCTTT,NA,TRBV18,many,TRBJ1-1
CASSLGPGQTDTQYF,TGCGCCAGCAGCTTGGGACCGGGACAGACAGATACGCAGTATTTT,TRBD1,TRBV5-1,many,TRBJ2-3
CASRLRTGELFF,TGTGCCAGCAGGCTCCGGACCGGGGAGCTGTTTTTT,NA,TRBV12-3/TRBV12-4,many,TRBJ2-2
CASSFLAEQFF,TGTGCCAGCAGCTTCCTAGCGGAGCAGTTCTTC,NA,TRBV7-2,many,TRBJ2-1
CSARDYGGAGIQYF,TGCAGTGCTAGAGATTACGGCGGAGCTGGAATTCAGTACTTC,NA,TRBV20-1,few,TRBJ2-4
CASTLDPASYNEQFF,TGTGCCAGCACTTTGGACCCGGCCTCCTACAATGAGCAGTTCTTC,NA,TRBV5-4,many,TRBJ2-1
CASSQDRVGGGETQYF,TGCGCCAGCAGCCAAGATCGCGTAGGGGGAGGGGAGACCCAGTACTTC,NA,TRBV4-3,few,TRBJ2-5
CASSPRFVGVGTDTQYF,TGTGCCAGCAGCCCTAGGTTCGTGGGAGTGGGAACAGATACGCAGTATTTT,NA,TRBV12-3/TRBV12-4,many,TRBJ2-3
CASSSNRTTHF,TGTGCCAGCAGCTCCAATAGGACTACCCACTTC,NA,TRBV7-2,many,TRBJ2-7
CASSFKRGGETQYF,TGTGCCAGCAGCTTCAAGCGGGGAGGGGAGACCCAGTACTTC,TRBD2,TRBV5-6,few,TRBJ2-5
CASRGRTTPSTDTQYF,TGTGCCAGTAGGGGCAGGACCACTCCGAGCACAGATACGCAGTATTTT,NA,TRBV19,few,TRBJ2-3
CASSLAPGSNTEAFF,TGTGCCAGCAGCTTAGCTCCGGGCTCGAACACTGAAGCTTTCTTT,NA,TRBV7-2,many,TRBJ1-1
CSAKPRQTDREQYF,TGCAGTGCTAAACCCAGACAGACGGATAGGGAGCAGTACTTC,NA,TRBV20-1,NA,TRBJ2-7
CASRNTDRGWTYEQYF,TGTGCCAGCAGAAATACCGACAGGGGGTGGACCTACGAGCAGTACTTC,TRBD1,TRBV6-1,many,TRBJ2-7
CASRGGTGELFF,TGTGCCAGCAGGGGGGGAACCGGGGAGCTGTTTTTT,NA,TRBV27,many,TRBJ2-2
CASSLTTPGELFF,TGTGCCAGCAGCTTAACGACACCAGGGGAGCTGTTTTTT,NA,TRBV7-3,few,TRBJ2-2
CASSVGKGNTEAFF,TGTGCCAGCTCAGTAGGGAAGGGGAACACTGAAGCTTTCTTT,NA,TRBV18,many,TRBJ1-1
CASSLVGTIYEQYF,TGTGCCAGCAGCTTGGTAGGGACAATCTACGAGCAGTACTTC,NA,TRBV5-5,many,TRBJ2-7
CSARSLAGQETQYF,TGCAGTGCTAGGTCACTAGCAGGCCAAGAGACCCAGTACTTC,NA,TRBV20-1,many,TRBJ2-5
CASSPADSYSYNEQFF,TGTGCCAGCTCACCAGCCGACAGTTACTCCTACAATGAGCAGTTCTTC,NA,TRBV18,few,TRBJ2-1
CASSYRTGTQSYNEQFF,TGTGCCAGCAGCTACAGGACCGGGACTCAATCCTACAATGAGCAGTTCTTC,NA,TRBV11-3,many,TRBJ2-1
CASSRITGTYEQYF,TGTGCCAGCAGTAGGATCACAGGAACCTACGAGCAGTACTTC,NA,TRBV12-3/TRBV12-4,many,TRBJ2-7
CSTTDIQGGHNSPLHF,TGCAGTACTACCGATATCCAGGGCGGCCACAATTCACCCCTCCACTTT,NA,TRBV20-1,NA,TRBJ1-6
CASGPGLAGLTDTQYF,TGTGCTAGTGGTCCGGGACTAGCGGGACTCACAGATACGCAGTATTTT,TRBD2,TRBV12-5,few,TRBJ2-3
CASSTEQGYYNSPLHF,TGTGCCAGCAGCACAGAACAGGGCTACTATAATTCACCCCTCCACTTT,NA,TRBV5-4,NA,TRBJ1-6
CASSERSGLVEAFF,TGTGCCAGCAGTGAAAGGAGCGGGCTGGTTGAAGCTTTCTTT,NA,TRBV2,many,TRBJ1-1
CCARDRAGLSRADTQYF,TGCTGTGCTAGAGATAGGGCGGGCCTCAGTCGGGCAGATACGCAGTATTTT,NA,TRBV20-1,NA,TRBJ2-3
CASSNRYNEQFF,TGTGCCAGCAGCAACAGATACAATGAGCAGTTCTTC,NA,TRBV7-8,many,TRBJ2-1
CASSFSVTSGRFGGDTQYF,TGTGCCAGCAGTTTTTCCGTGACTAGCGGGAGGTTTGGGGGAGATACGCAGTATTTT,TRBD2,TRBV12-3/TRBV12-4,few,TRBJ2-3